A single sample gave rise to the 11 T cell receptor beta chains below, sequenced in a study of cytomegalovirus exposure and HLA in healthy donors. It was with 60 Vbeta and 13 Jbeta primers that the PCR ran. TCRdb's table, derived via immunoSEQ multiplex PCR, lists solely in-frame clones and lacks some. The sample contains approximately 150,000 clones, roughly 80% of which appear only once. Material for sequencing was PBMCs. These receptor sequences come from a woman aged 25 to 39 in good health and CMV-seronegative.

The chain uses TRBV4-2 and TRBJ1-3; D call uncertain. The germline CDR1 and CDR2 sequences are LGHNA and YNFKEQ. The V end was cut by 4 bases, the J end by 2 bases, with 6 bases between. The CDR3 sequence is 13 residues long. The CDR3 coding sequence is TGTGCCAGCAGCCTAGCACCTGGAAACACCATATATTTT. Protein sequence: CASSLAPGNTIYF.

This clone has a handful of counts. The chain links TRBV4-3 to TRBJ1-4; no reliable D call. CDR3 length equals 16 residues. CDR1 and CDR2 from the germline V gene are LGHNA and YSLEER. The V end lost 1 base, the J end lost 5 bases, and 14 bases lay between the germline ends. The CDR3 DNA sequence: TGCGCCAGCAGCCAAGTATGGAGGCGCTCCAATGAAAAACTGTTTTTT. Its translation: CASSQVWRRSNEKLFF.

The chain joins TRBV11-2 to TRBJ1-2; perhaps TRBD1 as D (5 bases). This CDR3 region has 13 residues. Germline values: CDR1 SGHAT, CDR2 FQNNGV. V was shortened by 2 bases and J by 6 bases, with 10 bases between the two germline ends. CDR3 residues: CASSLSWGDGYTF. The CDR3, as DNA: TGTGCCAGCAGCTTATCCTGGGGGGATGGCTACACCTTC.

The CDR3 DNA reads TGTGCCAGCAGTGAAGCGCAGGTTGGGACGCAGTATTTT. Encoded protein: CASSEAQVGTQYF. This chain uses TRBV6-1 with TRBJ2-3; unclear D gene. The CDR3 totals 13 residues. The V gene lost 0 bases and the J gene lost 9 bases, with 10 bases spanning the gap. Germline CDR1 and CDR2: MNHNS and SASEGT.

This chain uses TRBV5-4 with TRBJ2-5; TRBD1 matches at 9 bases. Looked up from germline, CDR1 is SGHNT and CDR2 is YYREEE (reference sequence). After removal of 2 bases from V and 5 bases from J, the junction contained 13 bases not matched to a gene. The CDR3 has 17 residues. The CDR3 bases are TGTGCCAGCAGCTTCGTACAGGGGGCGGTAGACCTGGAGACCCAGTACTTC. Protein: CASSFVQGAVDLETQYF. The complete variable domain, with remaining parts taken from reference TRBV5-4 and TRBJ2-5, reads ETGVTQSPTHLIKTRGQQVTLRCSSQSGHNTVSWYQQALGQGPQFIFQYYREEENGRGNFPPRFSGLQFPNYSSELNVNALELDDSALYLCASSFVQGAVDLETQYFGPGTRLLVL.

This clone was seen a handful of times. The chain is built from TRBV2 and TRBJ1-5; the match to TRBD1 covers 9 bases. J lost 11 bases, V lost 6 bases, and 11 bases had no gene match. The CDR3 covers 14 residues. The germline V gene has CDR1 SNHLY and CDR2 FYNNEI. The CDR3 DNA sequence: TGTGCCAGCAGCCGGGACAGGGAAATAGGAGCCCAGCATTTT. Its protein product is CASSRDREIGAQHF.

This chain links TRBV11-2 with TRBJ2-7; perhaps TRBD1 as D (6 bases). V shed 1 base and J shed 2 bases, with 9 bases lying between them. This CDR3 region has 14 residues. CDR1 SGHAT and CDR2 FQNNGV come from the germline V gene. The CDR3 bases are TGTGCCAGCAGCTTAGGGGGACAAACCTACGAGCAGTACTTC. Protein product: CASSLGGQTYEQYF.

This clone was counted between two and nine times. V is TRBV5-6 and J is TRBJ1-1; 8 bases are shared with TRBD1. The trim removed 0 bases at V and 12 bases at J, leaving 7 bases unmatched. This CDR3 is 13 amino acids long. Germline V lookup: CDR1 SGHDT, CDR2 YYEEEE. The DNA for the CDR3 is TGTGCCAGCAGCTTGGACAGGGGGGGAATAACTTTCTTT. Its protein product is CASSLDRGGITFF.

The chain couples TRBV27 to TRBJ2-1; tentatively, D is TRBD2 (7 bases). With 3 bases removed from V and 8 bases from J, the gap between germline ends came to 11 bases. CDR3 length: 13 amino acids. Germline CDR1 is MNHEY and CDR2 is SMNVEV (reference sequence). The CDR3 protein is CASSLGGAYEQFF. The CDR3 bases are TGTGCCAGCAGTTTGGGGGGGGCCTATGAGCAGTTCTTC.

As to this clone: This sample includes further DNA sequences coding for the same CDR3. The CDR3 bases are TGTGCCAGCAGCCAACATCGGACAGGATCTAACTATGGCTACACCTTC. Amino acids: CASSQHRTGSNYGYTF. The chain uses TRBV14 and TRBJ1-2, with 7 bases fitting TRBD1. With V trimmed by 2 bases and J by 0 bases, 6 bases remained unmatched. Germline V gene sequence: CDR1 SGHDN, CDR2 FVKESK. The CDR3 has 16 residues.

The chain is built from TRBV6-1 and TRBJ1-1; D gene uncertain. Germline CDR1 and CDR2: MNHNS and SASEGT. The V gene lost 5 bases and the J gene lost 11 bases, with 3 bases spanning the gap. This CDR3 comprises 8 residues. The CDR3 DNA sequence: TGTGCCAGCAGTCGGGCTTTCTTT. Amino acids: CASSRAFF.